This T cell receptor beta chain is from a study of long-term antiretroviral therapy in people with HIV (dated by TCRdb to between 2022 and 2023). In terms of the full investigation: The earliest samples were collected about a decade before the 2015 WHO recommendation for immediate ART, when ART was typically delayed until CD4 counts fell. A retrospective serial study tested whether changes in peripheral blood TRB repertoire composition and diversity were associated with ART initiation and durable HIV suppression. A total of 150 to 200 cryopreserved PBMC samples came from 25 to 30 adults with confirmed HIV infection and were collected serially over a mean of approximately six years (range 1-12). Among the roughly 30 participants with HIV, roughly eleven were female. No cross-contamination during QIAcube processing was shown when test extractions of a monoclonal T-cell line were performed alongside 33 polyclonal samples. Paper-wide results and their limitations: Because pre-ART samples had limited cell numbers, profiling was done on unsorted PBMC rather than on sorted CD4+ and CD8+ T cells. The repertoire was dominated across all time points by expanded TRB clones identified before ART initiation, although this dominance was seen to fluctuate and to decrease in many PLHIV after ART. Inferences about post-ART repertoire changes were limited because no data were available on ART adherence, viral resistance or therapy changes. HIV repertoires had narrower CDR3 length ranges than controls, and the network structure suggested an antigen-experienced repertoire that shifted only slightly toward naive after ART. The samples span the years 2004 to 2017, and the ART regimens used at that time may not be as effective as current regimens. Since PBMC availability was limited, sequencing covered only the TCR beta chain, with no alpha chain pairing. Starting ART was linked to a significant rise in TRB diversity, yet even with long-term ART the diversity remained significantly lower than in transplant donor controls.

V gives up 0 bases and J gives up 3 bases, and the segment between their germline ends measures 9 bases. Reading from cysteine to phenylalanine, the CDR3 counts 14 amino acids. CDR3 DNA only is kept here, 42 bases in frame from base 1. From the germline V gene, CDR1 is LGHNA and CDR2 is YSLEER. Points on this clone: No cognate antigen has been identified for it. No clone much larger than this one lies a single base away; base qualities are absent.

Inclusion was restricted to participants for whom at least one PBMC sample before ART initiation and at least two post-ART samples were available. Every participant with HIV received treatment in the United States of America. Cryopreserved samples of about 0.95-11 million PBMC were thawed and washed before DNA extraction. At the time of the earliest PBMC sample for each participant with HIV, ages ranged from roughly 23 to 60 years. Per participant, PBMC samples came from 1-4 timepoints prior to ART initiation and 2-8 timepoints following ART initiation, for a median of 7 samples. Serial HIV viral load, CD4+ T-cell count, ART history and demographic data were obtained for every participant. Genomic DNA was extracted from unsorted PBMC with a Qiagen kit on a QIAcube, processed in batches of 12 samples. The immunoSEQ hsTCRB v3.0 assay was used at survey level resolution for TRB variable region sequencing. A depth of roughly 40,000-55,000 T-cell genomes per sample was targeted for TRB sequencing. Pooled TRB libraries were sequenced on an Illumina MiSeq with a v3 150-cycle kit. The source study handled its data this way. Analysis of repertoires was carried out in R inside a reproducible Nextflow workflow spanning QC, data transformation and analysis. LymphoSeq2, an R package for AIRR-Seq data exploration, was used to implement custom analyses. After excluding a few samples that yielded fewer than 5000 total TRB sequences, fewer than 200 HIV repertoires remained for analysis. Among the roughly 190 retained HIV repertoires, 55 to 65 were collected before ART initiation and approximately 130 after ART initiation. Repertoires were downsampled to 5000 TRB nucleotide sequences, and summary statistics were averaged over 100 downsampling iterations. The analysis kept only TRB sequences whose CDR3 regions were at least seven amino acids long. Diversity was assessed using a clonality score derived from Shannon entropy and using the Gini coefficient. In the repertoire networks, any two of the top 5000 CDR3 amino acid sequences were connected whenever the two sequences differed by an edit distance of one. GLIPH2 predicted antigen specificity groups and MHC restriction for TRB CDR3 amino acid sequences. To flag known CMV, EBV, HIV or tissue antigen associations, CDR3 amino acid sequences were matched against VDJdb and McPAS-TCR. Pre-ART, post-ART and control groups were compared with Wilcoxon signed-rank tests and Holm-Bonferroni correction. TCRdb obtained this table from immuneACCESS and retained in-frame rearrangements with V and J assigned. These tables miss some clones; where compared with another copy, unresolved V genes account for less than half of the shortfall, and the remainder is unexplained. That table furnishes V, J and clone size, whereas the DNA furnished D and trimming. This sample lists 20,000 to 25,000 clones; around 87% were detected once. 8% to 9.5% of the sample is taken by the ten largest.

The chain is encoded by TRBV4-3 joined to TRBJ2-7; the D gene remains uncertain. The sequence derives from a man between 18 and 35 years old with HIV. The input for sequencing was unsorted PBMCs, taken 0.2 years before starting antiretroviral therapy. The CDR3 protein is CASSQDWPDYEQYF. The DNA sequence is given as TGCGCCAGCAGCCAAGATTGGCCAGACTACGAGCAGTACTTC.